This entry features one T cell receptor (beta chain) sequence. The data originate from a study of blood T cell repertoires in COVID-19. The wider study: Samples of COVID-19 (acute and convalescent) were obtained from the United States, Italy and Spain. Sources were T cells, B-cell-depleted T cells, or PBMCs; the material itself was cDNA or gDNA.

Germline V gene data show CDR1 as SGHRS and CDR2 as YFSETQ. Trimming at V came to 0 bases and at J to 2 bases, leaving 6 bases not matched to a gene. This CDR3 spans 16 amino acids. Source study methods: Nucleated cell number was recorded as an estimate derived from reference gene primer amplification. Sequencing used immunoSEQ multiplex PCR; TCRdb keeps in-frame clones, though not all of them. V, J and clone size were drawn from that table, and D and trimming were deduced from the DNA. In the table there are around 250,000 clones, approximately 85% of which are singletons. Sequenced material: peripheral blood. The source of this sequence is a woman older than 75 with COVID-19, enrolled during active disease. V gene TRBV5-1 combines with J gene TRBJ2-3; TRBD2 matches 7 bases. In DNA, the CDR3 is TGCGCCAGCAGCTTGGTTGCGGGGGTGCTCACAGATACGCAGTATTTT. Its translation is CASSLVAGVLTDTQYF. Full variable domain (outside the CDR3, taken from reference TRBV5-1 and TRBJ2-3): KAGVTQTPRYLIKTRGQQVTLSCSPISGHRSVSWYQQTPGQGLQFLFEYFSETQRNKGNFPGRFSGRQFSNSRSEMNVSTLELGDSALYLCASSLVAGVLTDTQYFGPGTRLTVL.